Shown below are 27 T cell receptor beta chains from a single sample sequenced in a study of cytomegalovirus exposure and HLA in healthy donors. The PCR used 60 Vbeta and 13 Jbeta primers. TCRdb's copy holds only in-frame clones and misses some; the assay was immunoSEQ multiplex PCR. The sample lists 130,000 or so clones, approximately 84% occurring once. The sample was PBMCs. Source of these receptors: a middle-aged woman in good health and CMV-seronegative.

This sequence joins TRBV4-3 and TRBJ2-1; TRBD1 aligns across 10 bases. The J segment lost 5 bases and the V segment lost 3 bases, leaving 7 bases of the junction unmatched. Germline V lookup: CDR1 LGHNA, CDR2 YSLEER. CDR3 size: 16 residues. The CDR3 sequence is CASSQEGTGANNEQFF. CDR3 coding DNA: TGCGCCAGCAGCCAGGAAGGGACAGGGGCCAACAATGAGCAGTTCTTC.

This chain connects TRBV5-1 to TRBJ2-5, with D possibly being TRBD2 (6 bases). Germline-derived CDR1 and CDR2 are SGHRS and YFSETQ. Trimming took off 0 bases at V and 5 bases at J, with 17 bases between the two ends. There are 16 residues in the CDR3. The CDR3 nucleotides read TGCGCCAGCAGCTTGGTTGGTAGCGGCGGAACGGAGACCCAGTACTTC. Translated: CASSLVGSGGTETQYF.

V usage is TRBV6-5 and J usage is TRBJ2-3; D perhaps matches TRBD2 (7 bases). CDR3 length equals 15 residues. Trimming removed 6 bases at V and 6 bases at J, with 19 bases between. Looked up from germline, CDR1 is MNHEY and CDR2 is SVGAGI. The CDR3 nucleotides read TGTGCCAGCAGCCGGAGGGGGACTATTTCTGATACGCAGTATTTT. Its translation is CASSRRGTISDTQYF.

The V and J genes are TRBV5-4 and TRBJ2-7; 7 nucleotides align to TRBD1. The trim removed 0 bases at V and 6 bases at J, leaving 9 bases unmatched. The CDR3 consists of 15 residues. Per germline, CDR1 SGHNT and CDR2 YYREEE (reference sequence). The CDR3: CASSLARGSSFEQYF. DNA of the CDR3: TGTGCCAGCAGCTTGGCCAGGGGGAGCTCTTTCGAGCAGTACTTC.

The CDR3: CASSLGSSGTGPFRGYTF. The CDR3 DNA is TGTGCCAGCAGTTTGGGTTCCTCCGGCACAGGGCCTTTCAGGGGCTACACCTTC. The chain has TRBV27 and TRBJ1-2; TRBD1 might be the D (6 bases). The V and J ends lost 3 bases and 8 bases respectively, with 28 bases between them. This CDR3 has 18 residues. CDR1 is MNHEY and CDR2 is SMNVEV in the germline V gene (reference sequence).

V is TRBV29-1 and J is TRBJ2-7, with D tentatively TRBD1 (6 bases). V shed 6 bases and J shed 4 bases, with 10 bases lying between them. The germline CDR1 and CDR2 sequences are SQVTM and ANQGSEA. CDR3 length equals 11 residues. This chain's CDR3 is CSVETGYEQYF. The CDR3 DNA reads TGCAGCGTCGAAACAGGGTACGAGCAGTACTTC.

This clone appeared a single time. The chain has TRBV5-1 and TRBJ2-5; 11 bases are shared with TRBD2. Losses at the gene ends were 4 bases for V and 3 bases for J; bases not matched to a gene: 8. The CDR3 has 16 residues. Per the germline V gene, CDR1 is SGHRS and CDR2 is YFSETQ. CDR3 protein: CASSAPGLAEEETQYF. In DNA form, the CDR3 reads TGCGCCAGCAGCGCCCCGGGACTAGCGGAAGAAGAGACCCAGTACTTC.

This clone is a singleton in its sample. The genes are TRBV7-9 and TRBJ1-1; D is perhaps TRBD1 (5 bases). Trimming cost V 3 bases and J 4 bases, with 15 bases left between them. The germline V gene has CDR1 SEHNR and CDR2 FQNEAQ (reference sequence). This CDR3 spans 15 amino acids. The CDR3 loop reads CASSFGRVGGTEAFF. DNA of the CDR3: TGTGCCAGCAGCTTTGGCAGGGTGGGTGGCACTGAAGCTTTCTTT.

This rearrangement joins TRBV18 to TRBJ2-5, with 8 bases matching TRBD1. This CDR3 is 15 amino acids long. With 2 bases clipped from V and 2 bases from J, the junction kept 4 bases outside the gene matches. Germline V CDR1 and CDR2: KGHSH, LQKENI. CDR3 nucleotides: TGTGCCAGCTCACCAACAGGGGGGCGTCAAGAGACCCAGTACTTC. Protein: CASSPTGGRQETQYF.

V gene TRBV28 combines with J gene TRBJ2-7; 7 bases are a match to TRBD1. The CDR3 spans 14 residues. Germline V lookup: CDR1 MDHEN, CDR2 SYDVKM. The junction had 4 bases not matched to a gene; V was cut back by 2 bases and J by 3 bases. CDR3 loop: CASSLDRVRYEQYF. The CDR3 bases are TGTGCCAGCAGTTTAGACAGGGTACGCTACGAGCAGTACTTC.

This sequence joins TRBV5-6 and TRBJ1-1; D is undetermined. Trimming left V 5 bases short and J 1 base short, with 12 bases between. The length of the CDR3 is 14 residues. Germline CDR1 SGHDT, CDR2 YYEEEE. DNA for the CDR3: TGTGCCAGCAGTAGGCGGATGAGGAACACTGAAGCTTTCTTT. As protein: CASSRRMRNTEAFF.

The J gene is TRBJ2-5, the V gene TRBV5-8, with 8 positions matching TRBD1. With V trimmed by 4 bases and J by 2 bases, 4 bases remained unmatched. The CDR3 sequence is 14 residues long. The germline V gene encodes CDR1 SGHTS and CDR2 YDEGEE. The CDR3 DNA reads as TGTGCCAGCAGCCCCCGGACAGGGCAAGAGACCCAGTACTTC. Translated: CASSPRTGQETQYF.

This chain connects TRBV5-1 to TRBJ1-2, with D unresolved. Trimming pared 0 bases from V and 4 bases from J, leaving 10 bases between. The CDR3 contains 14 residues. Germline V CDR1 and CDR2: SGHRS, YFSETQ. For the CDR3, the DNA is TGCGCCAGCAGCTTGGCCCCGGGAGGCTATGGCTACACCTTC. It translates to CASSLAPGGYGYTF.

The gene calls are TRBV11-3 and TRBJ2-1; TRBD2 might be the D (6 bases). Trimming stripped 1 base from V and 0 bases from J, with 10 bases between. The CDR3 runs 16 residues. CDR1 and CDR2 (germline): SGHNT, YENEEA. The CDR3 is CASSLVGGVSYNEQFF. The CDR3 DNA sequence: TGTGCCAGCAGCTTAGTCGGCGGGGTCTCCTACAATGAGCAGTTCTTC.

The chain combines TRBV10-3 with TRBJ2-3, with D possibly matching TRBD1 (5 bases). The CDR3 spans 14 residues. Per germline, CDR1 ENHRY and CDR2 SYGVKD. Trimming removed 5 bases from V and 3 bases from J, with 12 bases in between. The CDR3 DNA is TGTGCCATCAGTAGCAGGGAAGGAACAGATACGCAGTATTTT. Protein product: CAISSREGTDTQYF.

The rearrangement links TRBV27 to TRBJ2-7; TRBD2 aligns across 10 bases. V lost 5 bases to trimming and J lost 3 bases; unmatched junction nucleotides: 13. Germline CDR1 MNHEY, CDR2 SMNVEV (reference sequence). CDR3 length: 17 amino acids. The CDR3 DNA is TGTGCCAGCAGTGAATCCCCTAGACTAGCGGGTTTCTACGAGCAGTACTTC. Translating gives CASSESPRLAGFYEQYF.

A remark on this clone: Other DNA sequences in the sample encode the same CDR3. As DNA, the CDR3 is TGCGCCAGCAGCTTGGTGTCAGGGGAGTACAATGAGCAGTTCTTC. Translated: CASSLVSGEYNEQFF. The chain combines TRBV5-1 with TRBJ2-1, with D possibly matching TRBD1 (6 bases). The CDR3 totals 15 residues. The germline gives CDR1 SGHRS, CDR2 YFSETQ. Trimming left V 0 bases short and J 4 bases short, with 11 bases between.

This sequence joins TRBV21-1 and TRBJ2-1; whether TRBD2, the table's D call, matches the DNA was not checked. TRBV21-1 is listed as a pseudogene. The CDR3 runs to 15 residues. CDR3: CASSKVQRDNYEQFF. As DNA, the CDR3 is TGTGCCAGCAGCAAAGTTCAGCGGGACAACTATGAGCAGTTCTTC.

This clone has only one observation. The J gene is TRBJ2-2, the V gene TRBV27, with 8 bases matching TRBD2. Unmatched junction bases numbered 3, after V lost 3 bases and J lost 6 bases. CDR3 size: 14 residues. CDR1 MNHEY and CDR2 SMNVEV come from the germline V gene (reference sequence). CDR3 DNA sequence: TGTGCCAGCAGTTTGGGACTAGGTCCCGGGGAGCTGTTTTTT. It specifies CASSLGLGPGELFF.

V gene TRBV14 combines with J gene TRBJ2-1; D uncertain. V was pared by 1 base and J by 0 bases, with 13 bases between. This CDR3 has 17 amino acids. Germline loops: CDR1 SGHDN, CDR2 FVKESK. The CDR3 coding sequence is TGTGCCAGCAGCCAAGGACGACTCCTCAGCTCCTACAATGAGCAGTTCTTC. This sequence encodes CASSQGRLLSSYNEQFF.

V usage is TRBV6-5 and J usage is TRBJ1-5; TRBD1 is a possible D gene (5 bases). Per the germline V gene, CDR1 is MNHEY and CDR2 is SVGAGI. This CDR3 has 15 amino acids. V lost 4 bases, J lost 6 bases, and 16 bases lay in between. The CDR3 DNA is TGTGCCAGCAGTTTCGGGGGGGTTTCGGGTCAGCCCCAGCATTTT. Encoded protein: CASSFGGVSGQPQHF.

This chain joins TRBV19 and TRBJ2-7; 8 nucleotides line up with TRBD1. The CDR3 sequence is 15 residues long. After removal of 10 bases from V and 5 bases from J, the junction contained 16 bases not matched to a gene. Germline CDR1 and CDR2: LNHDA and SQIVND (reference sequence). The CDR3: CATRQRQGWIDEQYF. The CDR3 region has the DNA TGTGCCACCAGACAAAGACAGGGGTGGATCGACGAGCAGTACTTC.

The chain combines TRBV11-1 with TRBJ1-6, with 8 bases matching TRBD1. Trimming at V came to 2 bases and at J to 8 bases, leaving 5 bases not matched to a gene. The CDR3 contains 15 residues. Germline V lookup: CDR1 SGHAT, CDR2 FQDESV (reference sequence). CDR3 in DNA: TGTGCCAGCAGCTTACGCGGGACAGGATATTCACCCCTCCACTTT. Protein sequence: CASSLRGTGYSPLHF.

V and J are TRBV5-6 and TRBJ1-1; D ambiguous. There are 14 residues in the CDR3. Trimming took off 3 bases at V and 4 bases at J, with 13 bases between the two ends. Germline loops: CDR1 SGHDT, CDR2 YYEEEE. The CDR3 here is CASSWGGRSTEAFF. CDR3 nucleotide sequence: TGTGCCAGCAGCTGGGGAGGAAGGTCCACTGAAGCTTTCTTT.

The rearrangement joins TRBV19 to TRBJ2-7, with 7 bases that match TRBD1. Germline CDR1 reads LNHDA; CDR2 reads SQIVND (reference sequence). Unmatched junction bases numbered 7, after V lost 5 bases and J lost 6 bases. The CDR3 covers 13 residues. The CDR3, as DNA: TGTGCCAGTAGTTCTGACAGGGTGGGCGAGCAGTACTTC. Translation gives CASSSDRVGEQYF.

The rearrangement joins TRBV18 to TRBJ2-4, with 8 bases lining up with TRBD1. Germline CDR1 reads KGHSH; CDR2 reads LQKENI. The length of the CDR3 is 15 residues. Unmatched junction bases numbered 4, after V lost 3 bases and J lost 3 bases. The CDR3 reads CASSPQGAGKNIQYF. The CDR3 coding sequence is TGTGCCAGCTCACCTCAGGGGGCTGGCAAAAACATTCAGTACTTC.

The rearrangement uses TRBV27 and TRBJ1-2; D possibly corresponds to TRBD1 (6 bases). This CDR3 is 16 amino acids long. Per germline, CDR1 MNHEY and CDR2 SMNVEV (reference sequence). Trimming shortened V by 5 bases and J by 4 bases, and 20 bases separated the two germline ends. The CDR3 DNA is TGTGCCAGCAGTCTCAACTCGGGGGGGCGCACCTATGGCTACACCTTC. This codes for CASSLNSGGRTYGYTF.